This TCR beta chain stems from a study of PD-L1 blockade in urothelial cancer. Study overall: Males with bladder-origin urothelial cancer constituted about 85% of the roughly 30 patients. At 3 weeks (second dose) and 6 weeks after starting treatment, blood was analyzed.

Sequenced by immunoSEQ multiplex PCR; TCRdb stores in-frame clones only, minus some. The sample holds roughly 16,000 clones, about 90% seen once. V was shortened by 6 bases and J by 4 bases, with 8 bases between the two germline ends. Germline assignment: CDR1 WNHNN and CDR2 SYGVQD (reference sequence). This CDR3 contains 12 residues. The sequencing used PBMCs, collected around atezolizumab (anti-PD-L1) treatment. The sequence was obtained from a man between 45 and 60 years old with urothelial cancer. V gene TRBV10-1 combines with J gene TRBJ2-3; D is possibly TRBD2 (5 bases). The CDR3 DNA is TGCGCCAGCAGCGCTAGCTCAGATACGCAGTATTTT. Translation: CASSASSDTQYF.